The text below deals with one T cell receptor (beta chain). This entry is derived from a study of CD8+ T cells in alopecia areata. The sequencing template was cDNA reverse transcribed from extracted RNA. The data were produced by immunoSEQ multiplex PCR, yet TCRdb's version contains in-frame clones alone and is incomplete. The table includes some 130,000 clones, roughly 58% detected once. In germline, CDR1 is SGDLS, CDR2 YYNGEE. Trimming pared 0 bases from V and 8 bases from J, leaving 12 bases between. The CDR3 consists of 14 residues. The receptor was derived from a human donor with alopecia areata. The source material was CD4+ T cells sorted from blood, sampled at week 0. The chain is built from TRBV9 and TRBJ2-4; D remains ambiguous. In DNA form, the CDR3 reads TGTGCCAGCAGCGTAGTTTCGGATGCGCACATTCAGTACTTC. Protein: CASSVVSDAHIQYF. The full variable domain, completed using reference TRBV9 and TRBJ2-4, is DSGVTQTPKHLITATGQRVTLRCSPRSGDLSVYWYQQSLDQGLQFLIQYYNGEERAKGNILERFSAQQFPDLHSELNLSSLELGDSALYFCASSVVSDAHIQYFGAGTRLSVL.